The sample holds many counts of the clone carrying this T cell receptor beta chain. Its antigen remains unknown. Unique molecular identifiers were incorporated when the TCRbeta library was constructed. MiXCR was run by TCRdb on the PCR reads, yielding one entry per CDR3 protein. Of over 90,000 distinct CDR3 sequences in the sample, roughly 7.2% were seen once. The data are from a study of T-cell reconstitution after alpha-beta-depleted transplantation in children. Study-wide results and limits: Some patients owed their high day-60 TCRbeta diversity to surviving recipient T cells and thymic progenitors. T cells produced anew were the main source of T-cell counts and diversity one year after transplant. In patients about two months after transplant, alpha-beta T cells reportedly arose from several hundred expanded graft clones.

The CDR3 has 15 amino acids. With 4 bases clipped from V and 0 bases from J, the junction kept 2 bases outside the gene matches. Germline V lookup: CDR1 MGHDK, CDR2 SYGVNS. Source: PBMCs, taken before TCRalphabeta/CD19-depleted stem cell transplant. This receptor was taken from a boy under 10 years old with acute lymphoblastic leukemia, due to receive a stem cell transplant. The rearrangement links TRBV25-1 to TRBJ2-7; TRBD2 agrees at 11 bases. The DNA for the CDR3 is TGTGCCAGCAGTGGGGGGACTAGCGGCTCCTACGAGCAGTACTTC. It specifies CASSGGTSGSYEQYF.